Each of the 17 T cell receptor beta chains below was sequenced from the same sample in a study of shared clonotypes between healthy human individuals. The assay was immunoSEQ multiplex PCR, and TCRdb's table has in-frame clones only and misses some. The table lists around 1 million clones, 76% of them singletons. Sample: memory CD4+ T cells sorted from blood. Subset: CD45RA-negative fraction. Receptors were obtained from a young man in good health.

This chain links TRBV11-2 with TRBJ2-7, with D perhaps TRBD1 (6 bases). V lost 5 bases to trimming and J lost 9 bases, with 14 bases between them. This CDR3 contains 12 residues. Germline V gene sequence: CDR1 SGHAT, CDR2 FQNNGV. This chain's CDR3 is CASSQGQGLQYF. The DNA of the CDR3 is TGTGCCAGCAGCCAGGGGCAGGGGCTGCAGTACTTC. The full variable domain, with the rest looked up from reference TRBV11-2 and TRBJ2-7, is EAGVAQSPRYKIIEKRQSVAFWCNPISGHATLYWYQQILGQGPKLLIQFQNNGVVDDSQLPKDRFSAERLKGVDSTLKIQPAKLEDSAVYLCASSQGQGLQYFGPGTRLTVT.

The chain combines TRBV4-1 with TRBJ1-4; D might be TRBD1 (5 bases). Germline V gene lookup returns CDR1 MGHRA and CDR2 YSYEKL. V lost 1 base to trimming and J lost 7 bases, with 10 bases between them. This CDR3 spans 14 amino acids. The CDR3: CASSQGSGPEKLFF. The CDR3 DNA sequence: TGCGCCAGCAGCCAAGGGTCAGGGCCTGAAAAACTGTTTTTT.

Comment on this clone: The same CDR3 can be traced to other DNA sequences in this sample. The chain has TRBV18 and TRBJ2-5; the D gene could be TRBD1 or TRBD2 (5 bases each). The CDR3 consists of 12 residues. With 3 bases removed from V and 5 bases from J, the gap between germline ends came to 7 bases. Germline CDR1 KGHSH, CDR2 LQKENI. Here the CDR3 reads CASSPGVETQYF. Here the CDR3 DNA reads TGTGCCAGCTCACCGGGGGTCGAGACCCAGTACTTC.

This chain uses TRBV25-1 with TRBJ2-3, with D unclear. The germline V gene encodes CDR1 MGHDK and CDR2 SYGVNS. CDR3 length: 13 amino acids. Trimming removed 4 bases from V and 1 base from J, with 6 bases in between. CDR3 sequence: CASSAGGTDTQYF. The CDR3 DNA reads TGTGCCAGCAGTGCTGGGGGCACAGATACGCAGTATTTT.

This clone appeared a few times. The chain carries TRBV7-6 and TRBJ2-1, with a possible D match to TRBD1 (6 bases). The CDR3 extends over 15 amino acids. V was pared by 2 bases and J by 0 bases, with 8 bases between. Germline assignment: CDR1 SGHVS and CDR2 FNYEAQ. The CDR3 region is CASSLQDSSYNEQFF. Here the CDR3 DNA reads TGTGCCAGCAGCTTACAGGACAGCTCCTACAATGAGCAGTTCTTC.

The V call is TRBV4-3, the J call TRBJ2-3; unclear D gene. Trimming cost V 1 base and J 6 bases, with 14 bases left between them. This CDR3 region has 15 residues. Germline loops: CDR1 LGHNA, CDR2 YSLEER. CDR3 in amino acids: CASSQGSGKADTQYF. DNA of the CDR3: TGCGCCAGCAGCCAAGGGTCCGGTAAGGCGGATACGCAGTATTTT.

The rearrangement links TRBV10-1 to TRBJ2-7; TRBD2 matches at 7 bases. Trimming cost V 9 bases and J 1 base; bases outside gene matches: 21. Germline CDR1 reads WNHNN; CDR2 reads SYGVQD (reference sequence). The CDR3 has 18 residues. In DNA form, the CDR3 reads TGCGCCAGACCTACCCCCTTTTGGGTAGCGGGCCTATCCTACGAGCAGTACTTC. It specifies CARPTPFWVAGLSYEQYF.

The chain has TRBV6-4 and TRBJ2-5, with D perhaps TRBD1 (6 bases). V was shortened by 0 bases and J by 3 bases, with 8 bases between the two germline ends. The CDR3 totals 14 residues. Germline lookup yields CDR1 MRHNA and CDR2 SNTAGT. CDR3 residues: CASSDSAGEETQYF. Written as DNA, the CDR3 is TGTGCCAGCAGTGACTCGGCAGGGGAAGAGACCCAGTACTTC.

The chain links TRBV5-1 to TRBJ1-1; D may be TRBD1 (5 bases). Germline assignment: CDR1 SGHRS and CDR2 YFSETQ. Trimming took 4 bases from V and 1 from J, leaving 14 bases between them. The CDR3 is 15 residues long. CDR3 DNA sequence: TGCGCCAGCAGCGAGGGAGGACAAGCGAACACTGAAGCTTTCTTT. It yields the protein CASSEGGQANTEAFF. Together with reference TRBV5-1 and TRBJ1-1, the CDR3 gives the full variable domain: KAGVTQTPRYLIKTRGQQVTLSCSPISGHRSVSWYQQTPGQGLQFLFEYFSETQRNKGNFPGRFSGRQFSNSRSEMNVSTLELGDSALYLCASSEGGQANTEAFFGQGTRLTVV.

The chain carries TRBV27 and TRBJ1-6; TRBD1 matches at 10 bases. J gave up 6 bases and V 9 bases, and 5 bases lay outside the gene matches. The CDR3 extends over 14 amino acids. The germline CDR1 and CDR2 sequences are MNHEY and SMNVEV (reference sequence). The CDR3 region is CASSRDRGNSPLHF. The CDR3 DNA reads TGTGCCAGTTCCCGGGACAGGGGTAATTCACCCCTCCACTTT.

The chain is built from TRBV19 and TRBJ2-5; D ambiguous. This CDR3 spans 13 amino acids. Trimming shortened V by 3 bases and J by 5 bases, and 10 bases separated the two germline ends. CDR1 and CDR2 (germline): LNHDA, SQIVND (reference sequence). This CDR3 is CASSISVWETQYF. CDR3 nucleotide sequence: TGTGCCAGTAGTATCAGTGTTTGGGAGACCCAGTACTTC.

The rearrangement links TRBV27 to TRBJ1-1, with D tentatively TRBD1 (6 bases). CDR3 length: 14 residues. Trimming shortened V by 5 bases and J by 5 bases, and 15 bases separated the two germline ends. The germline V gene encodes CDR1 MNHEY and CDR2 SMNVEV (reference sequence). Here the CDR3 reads CASSTYRVGTEAFF. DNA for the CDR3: TGTGCCAGCAGTACATACAGGGTTGGTACTGAAGCTTTCTTT.

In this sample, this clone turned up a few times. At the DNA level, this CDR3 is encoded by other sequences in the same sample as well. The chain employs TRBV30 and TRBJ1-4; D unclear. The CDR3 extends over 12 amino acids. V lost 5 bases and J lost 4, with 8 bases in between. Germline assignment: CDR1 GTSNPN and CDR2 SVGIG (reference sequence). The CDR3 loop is CAWRRYNEKLFF. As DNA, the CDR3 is TGTGCCTGGCGACGGTATAATGAAAAACTGTTTTTT.

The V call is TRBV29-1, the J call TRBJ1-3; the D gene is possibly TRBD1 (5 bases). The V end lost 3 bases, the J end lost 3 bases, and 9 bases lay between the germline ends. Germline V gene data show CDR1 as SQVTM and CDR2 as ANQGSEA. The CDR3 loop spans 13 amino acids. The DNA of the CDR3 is TGCAGCGTTGAGGGGGTTTATGGAAACACCATATATTTT. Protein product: CSVEGVYGNTIYF.

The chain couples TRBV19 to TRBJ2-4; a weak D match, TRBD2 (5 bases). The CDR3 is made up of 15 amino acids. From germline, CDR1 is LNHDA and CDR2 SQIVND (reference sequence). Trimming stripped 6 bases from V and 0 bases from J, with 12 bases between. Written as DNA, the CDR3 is TGTGCCAGTAGCCATTTCGGACTAGCCAAAAACATTCAGTACTTC. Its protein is CASSHFGLAKNIQYF.

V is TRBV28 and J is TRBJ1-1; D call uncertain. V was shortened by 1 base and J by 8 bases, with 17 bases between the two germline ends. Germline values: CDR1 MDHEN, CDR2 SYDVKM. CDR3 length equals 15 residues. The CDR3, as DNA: TGTGCCAGCAGTTTATACCGGACTCTTAAGCCGGAAGCTTTCTTT. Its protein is CASSLYRTLKPEAFF.

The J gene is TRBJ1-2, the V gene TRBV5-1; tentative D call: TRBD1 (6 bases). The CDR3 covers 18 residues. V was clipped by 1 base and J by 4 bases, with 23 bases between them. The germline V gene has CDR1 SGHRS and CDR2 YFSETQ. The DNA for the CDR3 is TGCGCCAGCAGCTTGAATTTCCAAGACAGGCCCCGGGGCTATGGCTACACCTTC. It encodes CASSLNFQDRPRGYGYTF. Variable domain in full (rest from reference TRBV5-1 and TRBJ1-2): KAGVTQTPRYLIKTRGQQVTLSCSPISGHRSVSWYQQTPGQGLQFLFEYFSETQRNKGNFPGRFSGRQFSNSRSEMNVSTLELGDSALYLCASSLNFQDRPRGYGYTFGSGTRLTVV.